This entry is about one T cell receptor beta chain. The V and J ends lost 7 bases and 2 bases, in that order; junction bases with no gene match: 11. This CDR3 contains 15 residues. Germline loops: CDR1 ENHRY, CDR2 SYGVKD. This sample was included in a study of blood T cell repertoires in COVID-19. Study background: The samples span acute and convalescent COVID-19 from the United States, Italy and Spain.

The method was immunoSEQ multiplex PCR; TCRdb's version includes in-frame clones alone and lacks a portion of them. The repertoire holds about 60,000 clones, roughly 89% seen once, with about 13% in the top ten. The material sequenced was peripheral blood. This clonotype originated in a man between 60 and 75 years old with active COVID-19. J is TRBJ2-7 and V is TRBV10-3; TRBD2 aligns across 7 bases. The CDR3 protein is CAITPREGPPYEQYF. The CDR3 bases are TGTGCCATCACCCCGAGGGAGGGGCCACCCTACGAGCAGTACTTC.